Listed below are T cell receptor beta chains from one sample, sequenced in a study of monozygotic twins with inflammatory bowel disease. Following a re-call of the 5' RACE reads, TCRdb has one entry per CDR3 protein and lacks DNA. In all, the sample yields approximately 210,000 distinct CDR3 sequences. The sample taken for sequencing was blood. These receptors were taken from a human donor with ulcerative colitis or Crohn's disease, or a healthy co-twin of an affected twin (not recorded which). Both conserved end residues are part of each CDR3.

J gene	V gene	CDR3 protein
TRBJ2-3	TRBV6-2/TRBV6-3	CASSSPRAGEQDTQYF
TRBJ2-1	TRBV6-1	CASSGFVNEQFF
TRBJ2-1	TRBV12-3/TRBV12-4	CATTTLRGLLNEQFF
TRBJ2-2	TRBV7-6	CASSLVAGPNTGELFF
TRBJ2-7	TRBV7-2	CASSLVGLAADEQYF
TRBJ2-2	TRBV20-1	CSAQQRAGELFF
TRBJ2-7	TRBV5-1	CASSSGLDYEQYF
TRBJ2-6	TRBV7-8	CASSPVKAGANVLTF
TRBJ2-3	TRBV7-2	CASSPLDTQYF
TRBJ2-3	TRBV6-5	CASRYSPREGTDTQYF
TRBJ2-7	TRBV4-1	CASSRGRAQGGYEQYF
TRBJ1-1	TRBV14	CASSQDRTGGTATFF
TRBJ1-1	TRBV5-1	CASSFSGGTEAFF
TRBJ2-1	TRBV9	CASSVDSDSGEQFF
TRBJ1-1	TRBV5-4	CASSLGEMAAAEAFF
TRBJ2-7	TRBV29-1	CSVVSQASYEQYF
TRBJ2-3	TRBV12-3/TRBV12-4	CASSFPSSTDTQYF
TRBJ2-4	TRBV4-1	CASSQESGTGKRAKNIQYF
TRBJ1-6	TRBV19	CASSTDRGGGSPLHF
TRBJ2-4	TRBV28	CASSHDSILAKNIQYF
TRBJ2-7	TRBV12-3/TRBV12-4	CASSYPGEYEQYF
TRBJ2-6	TRBV7-2	CASSRDSSGANVLTF
TRBJ1-1	TRBV29-1	CSVAVRGRRDTEAFF
TRBJ2-1	TRBV5-4	CASLSEPYNEQFF
TRBJ2-2	TRBV10-3	CAISDSSGRATGELFF
TRBJ2-7	TRBV6-1	CASNPGQGSAYEQYF
TRBJ2-7	TRBV5-1	CASSPAGDRGYEQYF
TRBJ2-5	TRBV7-2	CASSFSPGQVETQYF
TRBJ2-1	TRBV2	CASGINNEQFF
TRBJ2-1	TRBV9	CASSVGLAEAPSYNEQFF
TRBJ2-6	TRBV11-3	CASSLAYRVDGANVLTF
TRBJ2-7	TRBV20-1	CSAIPLTSGVREQYF
TRBJ2-7	TRBV5-1	CASSLAGSYEQYF
TRBJ1-2	TRBV4-3	CASSQERGGGYTF
TRBJ1-1	TRBV7-9	CASRSTGGYTEAFF
TRBJ2-2	TRBV4-2	CASSQVPSSGGGELFF
TRBJ1-5	TRBV24-1	CATSDSGSGNQPQHF
TRBJ2-7	TRBV30	CAWTGDRTYEQYF
TRBJ1-2	TRBV20-1	CSARDFGGGSYGYTF
TRBJ2-7	TRBV5-4	CASSTGNSNYEQYF
TRBJ1-2	TRBV4-1	CASSQPTGSRGYTF
TRBJ2-3	TRBV28	CATLPSGGGTDTQYF
TRBJ2-5	TRBV12-3/TRBV12-4	CASSPGLETQYF
TRBJ2-7	TRBV5-1	CASSRGLAGNYEQYF
TRBJ2-7	TRBV2	CASSERFRYEQYF
TRBJ1-5	TRBV2	CASSERVDSNQPQHF
TRBJ1-1	TRBV20-1	CSAPGQGDTEAFF
TRBJ1-1	TRBV5-1	CASSSIGLRSTEAFF
TRBJ1-5	TRBV6-1	CASSDPGVGNQPQHF